This T cell receptor (beta chain) was captured in a study of tumor-infiltrating lymphocytes in primary liver carcinoma. The blood RNA (from unsorted whole blood) was obtained, and germline DNA was also extracted. This CDR3 comprises 14 residues. Germline CDR1 and CDR2: SGHVS and FQNEAQ. In regard to this clonotype: At one boundary the junction diverges from the germline segment, which might be a read error.

The input was 450 to 500 ng total RNA; TCR beta cDNA was made from it with a constant-region primer. It was through three nested multiplex PCR rounds of slightly modified ARM-PCR that TCR beta libraries arose. Investigators reported that the first two PCR rounds, at around 9 cycles each, used TRBV1-TRBV30 forward primers with a C-beta reverse primer. TCRdb reprocessed the multiplex PCR reads via MiXCR and lists one record per CDR3 protein. The table lists some 320,000 distinct CDR3 sequences, roughly 60% of them singletons. The sample taken for sequencing was peripheral blood. This sequence originates from a man in his forties or fifties with primary liver carcinoma and hepatitis B virus infection. This chain joins TRBV7-8 and TRBJ2-6, with D possibly TRBD1 on 5 matching bases. In DNA, the CDR3 is TGTGCCAGCAGATATAGGTTTGGGGCCAACGTCCCGACTTTC. Protein: CASRYRFGANVPTF.